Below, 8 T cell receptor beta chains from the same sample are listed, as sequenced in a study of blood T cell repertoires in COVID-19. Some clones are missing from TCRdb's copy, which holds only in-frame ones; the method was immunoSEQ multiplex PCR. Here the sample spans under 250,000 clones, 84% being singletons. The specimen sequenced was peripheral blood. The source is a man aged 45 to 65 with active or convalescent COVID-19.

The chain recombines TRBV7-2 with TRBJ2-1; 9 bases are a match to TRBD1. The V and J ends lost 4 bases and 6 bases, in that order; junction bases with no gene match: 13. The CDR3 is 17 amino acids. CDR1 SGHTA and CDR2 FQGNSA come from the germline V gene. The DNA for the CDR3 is TGTGCCAGCAGCTCCGGGGGACAGGGACAGACATCCAATGAGCAGTTCTTC. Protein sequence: CASSSGGQGQTSNEQFF.

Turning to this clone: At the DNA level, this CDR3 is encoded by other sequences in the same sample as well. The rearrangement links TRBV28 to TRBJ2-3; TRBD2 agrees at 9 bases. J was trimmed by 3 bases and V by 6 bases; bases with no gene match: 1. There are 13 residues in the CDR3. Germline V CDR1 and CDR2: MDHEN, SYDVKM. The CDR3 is CASSSGGTDTQYF. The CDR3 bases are TGTGCCAGCAGCAGCGGGGGGACAGATACGCAGTATTTT.

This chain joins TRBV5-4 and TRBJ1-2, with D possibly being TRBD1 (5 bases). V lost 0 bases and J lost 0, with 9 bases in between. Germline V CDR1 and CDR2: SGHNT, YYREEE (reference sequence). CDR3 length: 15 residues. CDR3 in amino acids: CASSLGSTANYGYTF. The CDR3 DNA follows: TGTGCCAGCAGCTTGGGATCGACAGCTAACTATGGCTACACCTTC.

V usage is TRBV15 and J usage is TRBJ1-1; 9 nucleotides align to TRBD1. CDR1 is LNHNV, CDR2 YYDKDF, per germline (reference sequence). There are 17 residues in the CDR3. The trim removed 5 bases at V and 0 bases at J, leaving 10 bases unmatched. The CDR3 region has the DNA TGTGCCACCAGCGGGAAGGGGACAGGGTCCATGAACACTGAAGCTTTCTTT. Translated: CATSGKGTGSMNTEAFF.

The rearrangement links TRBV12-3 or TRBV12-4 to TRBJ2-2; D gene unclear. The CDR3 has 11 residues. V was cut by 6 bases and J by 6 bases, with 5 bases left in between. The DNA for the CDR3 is TGTGCCAGCAGATCTCCCGGGGAGCTGTTTTTT. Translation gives CASRSPGELFF.

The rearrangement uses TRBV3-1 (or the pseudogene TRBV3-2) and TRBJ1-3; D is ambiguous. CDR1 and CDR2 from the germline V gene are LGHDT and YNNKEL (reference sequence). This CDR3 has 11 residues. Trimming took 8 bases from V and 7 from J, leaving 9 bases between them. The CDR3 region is CASGSINTIYF. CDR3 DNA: TGTGCCAGCGGCAGTATCAACACCATATATTTT.

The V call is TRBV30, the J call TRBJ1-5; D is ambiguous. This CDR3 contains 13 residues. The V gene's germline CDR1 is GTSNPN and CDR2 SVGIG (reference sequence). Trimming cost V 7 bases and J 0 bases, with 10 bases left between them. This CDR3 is CALQEHSNQPQHF. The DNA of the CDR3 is TGTGCCTTGCAGGAACATAGCAATCAGCCCCAGCATTTT.

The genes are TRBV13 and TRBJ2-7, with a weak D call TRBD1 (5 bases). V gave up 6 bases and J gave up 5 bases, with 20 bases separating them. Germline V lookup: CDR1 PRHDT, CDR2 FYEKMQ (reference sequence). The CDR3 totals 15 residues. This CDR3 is CASRLWGRALNEQYF. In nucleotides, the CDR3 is TGTGCCAGCAGATTATGGGGCAGGGCCTTGAACGAGCAGTACTTC.